This is a list of T cell receptor beta chains from one sample in a study of T cells in tumors after PD-1 blockade. This table comes from immunoSEQ multiplex PCR, and its TCRdb copy is limited to in-frame clones, with some not included. The sample has tens of thousands of clones; about four fifths are singletons. This specimen was PBMCs, taken before anti-PD-1 treatment. Receptor source: a human donor with basal cell carcinoma. CDR3s include the opening cysteine and the closing phenylalanine or tryptophan. D genes are given only for firm matches. A row's size may be missing; if present it is once, few, many or a size class.

>NA|NA|TRBV5-6|TRBJ2-7
CASSLYDSREQYF
TGTGCCAGCAGCTTGTACGACAGCCGGGAGCAGTACTTC
>NA|NA|TRBV7-9|TRBJ1-1
CASSLSGNTEAFF
TGTGCCAGCAGCTTATCGGGGAACACTGAAGCTTTCTTT
>TRBD1|once|TRBV3-1/TRBV3-2|TRBJ1-2
CASSPRQGWGYTF
TGTGCCAGCAGCCCCCGACAGGGGTGGGGCTACACCTTC
>TRBD2|once|TRBV5-1|TRBJ2-7
CASTSGTSGSREQYF
TGCGCCAGCACGTCGGGGACTAGCGGGAGTCGAGAGCAGTACTTC
>NA|NA|TRBV25-1|TRBJ1-6
CASSFGGGDTLHF
TGTGCCAGCAGCTTCGGTGGGGGGGATACCCTCCACTTT
>NA|NA|TRBV28|TRBJ1-3
CASSLAGTDLSGNTIYF
TGTGCCAGCAGCTTAGCCGGGACGGACCTTTCTGGAAACACCATATATTTT
>NA|NA|TRBV28|TRBJ1-4
CATEDPRSPTNEKLFF
TGTGCCACCGAAGACCCCAGGAGCCCAACTAATGAAAAACTGTTTTTT
>NA|NA|TRBV19|TRBJ2-7
CASSSRGYEQYF
TGTGCCAGTAGTAGCAGGGGCTACGAGCAGTACTTC
>TRBD2|NA|TRBV10-3|TRBJ2-2
CATQGLAGAANTGELFF
TGTGCCACCCAAGGGCTAGCGGGGGCCGCGAACACCGGGGAGCTGTTTTTT
>TRBD2|NA|TRBV7-2|TRBJ2-1
CASSLEGSGGYNEQFF
TGTGCCAGCAGCTTAGAGGGTTCGGGGGGTTACAATGAGCAGTTCTTC
>NA|once|TRBV19|TRBJ1-2
CASSMGRTGSNYGYTF
TGTGCCAGTAGTATGGGACGGACGGGTTCGAACTATGGCTACACCTTC
>NA|NA|TRBV2|TRBJ1-1
CASSPGTYTEAFF
TGTGCCAGCAGTCCGGGCACTTACACTGAAGCTTTCTTT
>TRBD2|NA|TRBV7-2|TRBJ2-5
CASSRRSGGGQETQYF
TGTGCCAGCAGCCGGAGAAGCGGGGGGGGTCAAGAGACCCAGTACTTC
>NA|many|TRBV2|TRBJ1-2
CASTQGYYGYTF
TGTGCCAGCACTCAGGGGTACTATGGCTACACCTTC
>NA|NA|TRBV24-1|TRBJ2-1
CATSDSPGRVPNEQFF
TGTGCCACCAGTGATTCTCCGGGCCGCGTCCCCAATGAGCAGTTCTTC
>NA|NA|TRBV3-1/TRBV3-2|TRBJ1-2
CASSNTAAYGYTF
TGTGCCAGCAGTAACACGGCCGCGTATGGCTACACCTTC
>TRBD1|NA|TRBV2|TRBJ1-2
CASSERGQIYGYTF
TGTGCCAGCAGTGAAAGGGGACAGATCTATGGCTACACCTTC
>NA|NA|TRBV3-1/TRBV3-2|TRBJ1-1
CASSPGLNTEAFF
TGTGCCAGCAGCCCTGGACTGAACACTGAAGCTTTCTTT
>NA|NA|TRBV6-5|TRBJ2-3
CASSYPSKGTQYF
TGTGCCAGCAGTTACCCAAGTAAGGGTACGCAGTATTTT
>NA|NA|TRBV15|TRBJ2-6
CATSRDLPGAGANVLTF
TGTGCCACCAGCAGAGACCTACCGGGTGCAGGGGCCAACGTCCTGACTTTC
>NA|NA|TRBV5-1|TRBJ1-1
CASSSSGGGTEAFF
TGCGCCAGCAGCTCGAGCGGGGGAGGGACTGAAGCTTTCTTT
>TRBD1|NA|TRBV5-4|TRBJ1-6
CASSKTVQGGNSPLHF
TGTGCCAGCAGCAAGACAGTCCAGGGGGGTAATTCACCCCTCCACTTT
>TRBD2|NA|TRBV9|TRBJ2-3
CASSVGLAGTSTDTQYF
TGTGCCAGCAGCGTCGGACTAGCGGGTACTAGCACAGATACGCAGTATTTT
>TRBD2|NA|TRBV3-1/TRBV3-2|TRBJ2-3
CASSPTTSTSTDTQYF
TGTGCCAGCAGCCCGACGACTAGCACTAGCACAGATACGCAGTATTTT
>NA|NA|TRBV27|TRBJ1-5
CASSLGGGQPQHF
TGTGCCAGCAGTTTAGGAGGGGGGCAGCCCCAGCATTTT
>TRBD1|few|TRBV27|TRBJ1-4
CASSAPGQSNEKLFF
TGTGCCAGCAGTGCTCCGGGACAGAGTAACGAAAAACTGTTTTTT
>NA|NA|TRBV4-1|TRBJ2-7
CASSQLTGPTYEQYF
TGCGCCAGCAGCCAATTGACAGGACCTACCTACGAGCAGTACTTC
>NA|many|TRBV19|TRBJ2-5
CASSIRSPQETQYF
TGTGCCAGTAGTATCCGCAGTCCACAAGAGACCCAGTACTTC
>TRBD2|NA|TRBV7-9|TRBJ2-2
CASSLGLAGVLPTGELFF
TGTGCCAGCAGCTTGGGACTAGCGGGAGTCTTGCCTACCGGGGAGCTGTTTTTT
>NA|NA|TRBV5-1|TRBJ2-5
CASTSRARVGETQYF
TGCGCCAGCACCTCCCGTGCGAGAGTTGGAGAGACCCAGTACTTC
>NA|NA|TRBV28|TRBJ2-7
CASSLGEGYEQYF
TGTGCCAGCAGTTTAGGTGAGGGTTACGAGCAGTACTTC
>NA|NA|TRBV19|TRBJ2-7
CASSIGPIPYEQYF
TGTGCCAGTAGTATTGGCCCTATTCCCTACGAGCAGTACTTC
>NA|NA|TRBV18|TRBJ1-5
CASSGDGNQPQHF
TGTGCCAGCTCAGGGGACGGCAATCAGCCCCAGCATTTT
>NA|NA|TRBV19|TRBJ1-2
CASSKPPPYGYTF
TGTGCCAGTAGTAAGCCCCCCCCGTATGGCTACACCTTC
>NA|NA|TRBV5-1|TRBJ1-4
CASSLDGGLNEKLFF
TGCGCCAGCAGCTTGGACGGAGGCCTTAATGAAAAACTGTTTTTT
>TRBD1|NA|TRBV27|TRBJ1-5
CASCRTGSGNQPQHF
TGTGCCAGCTGTAGGACAGGTAGCGGCAATCAGCCCCAGCATTTT
>NA|NA|TRBV7-9|TRBJ2-1
CASSGGIYNEQFF
TGTGCCAGCTCGGGGGGCATTTACAATGAGCAGTTCTTC
>NA|NA|TRBV28|TRBJ1-1
CASSLSGARAFF
TGTGCCAGCAGTTTATCAGGGGCGCGGGCTTTCTTT
>TRBD1|NA|TRBV28|TRBJ2-7
CASSYGTGVIEQYF
TGTGCCAGCAGTTACGGGACAGGGGTAATCGAGCAGTACTTC
>NA|NA|TRBV29-1|TRBJ2-1
CSVGDVGGPGNEQFF
TGCAGCGTTGGGGATGTCGGGGGTCCGGGCAATGAGCAGTTCTTC